The source of this T cell receptor beta chain is a study of shared clonotypes between healthy human individuals. Data came from immunoSEQ multiplex PCR; TCRdb stores just in-frame clones and leaves some out. The sample holds some 1.4 million clones, 95% to 97% seen once. With respect to this clone: What it binds is unknown.

The study, taken as a whole, reports: For naive CD4 cells, roughly 5% of clonotypes were shared across four donors.

Sequencing was done on a sample of naive CD4+ T cells sorted from blood. The subset: CD45RA+ positively selected. The sequence derives from a man younger than 45 in good health.

In DNA form, the CDR3 reads TGTGCCTCCAGCAGGTTCTCGGGGCCGAGTGGTTCGTACTTC. Translation: CASSRFSGPSGSYF. The chain couples TRBV7-9 to TRBJ2-7; D might be TRBD1 or TRBD2, each matching 5 bases. CDR1 is SEHNR, CDR2 FQNEAQ, per germline (reference sequence). The V and J ends lost 11 bases and 12 bases respectively, with 29 bases between them. This CDR3 contains 14 residues.